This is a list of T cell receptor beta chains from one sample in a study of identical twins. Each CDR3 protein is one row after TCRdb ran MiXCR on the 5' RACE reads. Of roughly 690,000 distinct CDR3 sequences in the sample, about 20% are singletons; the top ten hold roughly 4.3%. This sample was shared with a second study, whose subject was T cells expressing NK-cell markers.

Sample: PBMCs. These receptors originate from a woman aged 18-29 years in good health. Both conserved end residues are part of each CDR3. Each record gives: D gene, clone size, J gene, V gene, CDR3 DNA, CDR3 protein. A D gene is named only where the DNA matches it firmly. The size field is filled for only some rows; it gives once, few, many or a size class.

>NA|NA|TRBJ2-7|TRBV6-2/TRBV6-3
TGTGCCAGCGGCCCTATTCCGGCTGTCGTCTACGAGCAGTACTTC
CASGPIPAVVYEQYF
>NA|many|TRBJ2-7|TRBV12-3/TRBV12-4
TGTGCCAGCAGAGTCGCCAGTAACTACGAGCAGTACTTC
CASRVASNYEQYF
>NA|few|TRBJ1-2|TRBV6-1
TGTGCCAGCAGTGGAGGGGTTACCTATGGCTACACCTTC
CASSGGVTYGYTF
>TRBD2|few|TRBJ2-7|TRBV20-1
TGCAGTGCTAGTTTACCGGGAGGCGGAGAGTGGTACTTC
CSASLPGGGEWYF
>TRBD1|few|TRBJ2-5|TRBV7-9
TGTGCCAGCAGCTTAGGGTCCGGGACAGGTCAAGAGACCCAGTACTTC
CASSLGSGTGQETQYF
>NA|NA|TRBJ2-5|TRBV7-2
TGTGCCAGCAGCTGGACCGGGACTTACCAAGAGACCCAGTACTTC
CASSWTGTYQETQYF
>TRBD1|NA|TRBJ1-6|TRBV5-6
TGTGCCAGCAGCTTGACAGGGGGAAATTCACCCCTCCACTTT
CASSLTGGNSPLHF
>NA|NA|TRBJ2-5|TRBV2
TGTGCCAGCAGCCGTGCGATCCAAGAGACCCAGTACTTC
CASSRAIQETQYF
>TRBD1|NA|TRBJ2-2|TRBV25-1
TGTGCCAGCAGTGAACTACCCGGGACAGGGACCGGGGAGCTGTTTTTT
CASSELPGTGTGELFF
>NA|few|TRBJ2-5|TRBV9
TGTGCCAGCAGTTCAATGGGCCAGCCGCCGTACTTC
CASSSMGQPPYF
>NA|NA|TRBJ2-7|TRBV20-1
TGCAGTGTCCCATCCGTCCTGCCAGGGTCCTACGAGCAGTACTTC
CSVPSVLPGSYEQYF
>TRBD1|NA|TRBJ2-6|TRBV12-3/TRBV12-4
TGTGCCAGCAGGACGACAGGGGCTGGGGCCAACGTCCTGACTTTC
CASRTTGAGANVLTF
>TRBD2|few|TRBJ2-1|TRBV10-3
TGTGCCATAAGCGGACTAGGGATTTATGAGCAGTTCTTC
CAISGLGIYEQFF
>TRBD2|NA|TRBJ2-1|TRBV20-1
TGCAGTGCTCTGACTAGCGGGAGAGGCAATGAGCAGTTCTTC
CSALTSGRGNEQFF
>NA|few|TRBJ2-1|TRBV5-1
TGCGCCAGCAGCTTGATTGGGGGCGCCGGGGTGGGTGAGCAGTTCTTC
CASSLIGGAGVGEQFF
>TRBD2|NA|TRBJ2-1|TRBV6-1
TGTGCCAGCAGTGACCTAGCGGGAGGTACGAATGAGCAGTTCTTC
CASSDLAGGTNEQFF
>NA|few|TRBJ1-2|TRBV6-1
TGTGCCAGCAGCCCCCTCGGGGGTCCCCATGGCTACACCTTC
CASSPLGGPHGYTF
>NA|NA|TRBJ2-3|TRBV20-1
TGCAGTGCTTTAGGACCCTTGGCTGACGGAGCCCCAGATACGCAGTATTTT
CSALGPLADGAPDTQYF
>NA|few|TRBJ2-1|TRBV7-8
TGTGCCAGCAGCGAAAGCGGTGAGCAGTTCTTC
CASSESGEQFF
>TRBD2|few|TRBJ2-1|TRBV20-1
TGCAGTGCTCCCCGGGGAGGGACTAGCGGGGAGCTGAGGAATGAGCAGTTCTTC
CSAPRGGTSGELRNEQFF
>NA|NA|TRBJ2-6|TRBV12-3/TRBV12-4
TGTGCCAGCAGTTTAATTGCGGCGAAGGTCCTGACTTTC
CASSLIAAKVLTF
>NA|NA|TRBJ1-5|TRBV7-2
TGTGCCAGCAGCTTGGAACAGCGGCAGCCCCAGCATTTT
CASSLEQRQPQHF
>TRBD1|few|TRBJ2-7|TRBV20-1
TGCAGTGCTAGTGAGACAGGGAACTACGAGCAGTACTTC
CSASETGNYEQYF
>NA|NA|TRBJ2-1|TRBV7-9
TGTGCCAGCAGCCCTCGGGCTACATGGGACGATGAGCAGTTCTTC
CASSPRATWDDEQFF
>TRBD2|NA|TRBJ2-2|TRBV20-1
TGCAGTTCGAGGGGGAGCACTAGCGGAAACACCGGGGAGCTGTTTTTT
CSSRGSTSGNTGELFF
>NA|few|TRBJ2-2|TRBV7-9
TGTGCCAGCAGCTTAGGACGAATCACCGGGGAGCTGTTTTTT
CASSLGRITGELFF
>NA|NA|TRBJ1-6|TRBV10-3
TGTGCCATCAGTGAGTCTGGGGCAGAAAATTCACCCCTCCACTTT
CAISESGAENSPLHF
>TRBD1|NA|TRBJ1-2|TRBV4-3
TGCGCCAGCAGCCAGGCGACAGGGGGTTGGAGTGGCTACACCTTC
CASSQATGGWSGYTF
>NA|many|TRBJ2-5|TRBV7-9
TGTGCCAGCAGCGACGACCGTCTGAAAGAGACCCAGTACTTC
CASSDDRLKETQYF
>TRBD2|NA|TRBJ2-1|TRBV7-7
TGTGCCAGCAGCCCACTTTTTTCTAGCGGGAGTTTTTACAATGAGCAGTTCTTC
CASSPLFSSGSFYNEQFF
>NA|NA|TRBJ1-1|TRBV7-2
TGTGCCAGCAGCTCCCGCCCGCCGACACCGAACACTGAAGCTTTCTTT
CASSSRPPTPNTEAFF
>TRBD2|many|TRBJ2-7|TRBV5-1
TGCGCCAGCAGCCCCGGACTAGCGGGACTATACGAGCAGTACTTC
CASSPGLAGLYEQYF
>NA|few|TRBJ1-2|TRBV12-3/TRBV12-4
TGTGCCAGCACCCAGACCCAAGGCTATGGCTACACCTTC
CASTQTQGYGYTF
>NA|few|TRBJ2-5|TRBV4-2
TGTGCCAGCAGCCAAGACACCCCAGAGACCCAGTACTTC
CASSQDTPETQYF
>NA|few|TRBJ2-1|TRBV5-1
TGCGCCAGCAGCCGCGAGGGGTGGAGCTCCTACAATGAGCAGTTCTTC
CASSREGWSSYNEQFF
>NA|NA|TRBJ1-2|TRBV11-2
TGTGCCAGCAGCACCGACAGGAGTCATTTTAACTATGGCTACACCTTC
CASSTDRSHFNYGYTF
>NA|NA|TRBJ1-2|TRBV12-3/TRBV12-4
TGTGCCAGCAGCCGGGGGCCTGATGGCTACACCTTC
CASSRGPDGYTF
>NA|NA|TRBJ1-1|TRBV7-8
TGTGCCAGCAGCTCCACCGGGATTAACACTGAAGCTTTCTTT
CASSSTGINTEAFF
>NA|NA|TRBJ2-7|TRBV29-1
TGCAGCGTGGACTACGGAGGAGAGGGTATGGAGCAGTACTTC
CSVDYGGEGMEQYF
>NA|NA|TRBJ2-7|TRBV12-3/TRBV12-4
TGTGCCAGCAGTCCCCTCGTGGGCCGGGTCCACGAGCAGTACTTC
CASSPLVGRVHEQYF
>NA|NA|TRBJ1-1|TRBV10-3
TGTGCCATCAGGGTTGTACAGGACACTGAAGCTTTCTTT
CAIRVVQDTEAFF
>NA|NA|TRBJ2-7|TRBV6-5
TGTGCCGTGAGAGGATACTACGAGCAGTACTTC
CAVRGYYEQYF
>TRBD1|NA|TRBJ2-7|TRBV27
TGTGCCAGCAGCCCCAGGGGGTCCGCCTACGAGCAGTACTTC
CASSPRGSAYEQYF
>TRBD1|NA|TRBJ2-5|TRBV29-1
TGCAGCGTTTGCGGACAGGACCAAGAGACCCAGTACTTC
CSVCGQDQETQYF
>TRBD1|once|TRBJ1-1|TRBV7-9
TGTGCCAGCAGCTCTAGACAGGGGCTTTTGAACACTGAAGCTTTCTTT
CASSSRQGLLNTEAFF
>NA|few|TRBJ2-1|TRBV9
TGTGCCAGCAGCGTAGCTTTGGGTCGGGAGCAGTTCTTC
CASSVALGREQFF
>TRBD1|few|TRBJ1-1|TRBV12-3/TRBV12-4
TGTGCCAGCAGTCCCCCGGACAGGGGGCTCGACACTGAAGCTTTCTTT
CASSPPDRGLDTEAFF
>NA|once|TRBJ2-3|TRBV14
TGTGCCAGCAGCCCGGCGGGGACCCTAAACACAGATACGCAGTATTTT
CASSPAGTLNTDTQYF
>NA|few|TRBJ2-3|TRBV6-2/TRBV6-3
TGTGCCAGCAGGAGTAGCGGAACTAGCACAGATACGCAGTATTTT
CASRSSGTSTDTQYF
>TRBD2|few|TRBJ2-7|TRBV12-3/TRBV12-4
TGTGCCAGCAGTTTAGGTGGCCTAGCGGCACACTACGAGCAGTACTTC
CASSLGGLAAHYEQYF
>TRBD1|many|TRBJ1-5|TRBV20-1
TGCAGTGCTAGAAACCCGGGACAGGAGCATCAGCCCCAGCATTTT
CSARNPGQEHQPQHF
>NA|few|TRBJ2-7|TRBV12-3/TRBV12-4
TGTGCCAGCAGTCAAGGTCCCAGGGGAGGCACCTACGAGCAGTACTTC
CASSQGPRGGTYEQYF
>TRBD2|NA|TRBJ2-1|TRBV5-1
TGCGCCAGCAGCTGGGGACTAGCGGGGGGCACCTACAATGAGCAGTTCTTC
CASSWGLAGGTYNEQFF
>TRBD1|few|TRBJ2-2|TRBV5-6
TGTGCCAGCAGCCCTCCCTCCGGGACAGCCACCGGGGAGCTGTTTTTT
CASSPPSGTATGELFF
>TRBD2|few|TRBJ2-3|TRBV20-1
TGCAGTGCTAGTATCACTAGCGGGAGTCACACAGATACGCAGTATTTT
CSASITSGSHTDTQYF
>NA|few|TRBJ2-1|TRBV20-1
TGCAGTGCTAGAGGCCGAGACTATACGGCCAATGAGCAGTTCTTC
CSARGRDYTANEQFF
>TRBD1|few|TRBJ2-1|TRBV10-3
TGTGCCATCAGTGTATTAGGGGGCTCGTCCTACAATGAGCAGTTCTTC
CAISVLGGSSYNEQFF
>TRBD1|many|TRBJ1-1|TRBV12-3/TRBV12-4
TGTGCCAGCAGTTTAGGACGTCGACAGGGGGTGAACACTGAAGCTTTCTTT
CASSLGRRQGVNTEAFF
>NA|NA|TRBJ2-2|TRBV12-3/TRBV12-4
TGTGCCAGCAGTTCAGCATCGAACACCGGGGAGCTGTTTTTT
CASSSASNTGELFF